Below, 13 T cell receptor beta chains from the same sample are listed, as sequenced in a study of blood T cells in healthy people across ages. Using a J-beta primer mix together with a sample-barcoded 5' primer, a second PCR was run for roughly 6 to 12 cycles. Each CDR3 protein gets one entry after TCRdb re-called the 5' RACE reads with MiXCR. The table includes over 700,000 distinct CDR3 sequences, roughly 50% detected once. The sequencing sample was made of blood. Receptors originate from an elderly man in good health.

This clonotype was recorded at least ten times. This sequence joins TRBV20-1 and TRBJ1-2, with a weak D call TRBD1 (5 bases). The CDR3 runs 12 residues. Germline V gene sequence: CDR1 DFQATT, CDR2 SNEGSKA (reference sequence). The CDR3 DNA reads TGCAGCGCCAGAGGCGCAGGGTATGGCTACACCTTC. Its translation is CSARGAGYGYTF.

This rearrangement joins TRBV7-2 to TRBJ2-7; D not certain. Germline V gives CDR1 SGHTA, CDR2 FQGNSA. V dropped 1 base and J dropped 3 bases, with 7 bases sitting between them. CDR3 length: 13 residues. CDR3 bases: TGTGCCAGCAGCTTAGAACTTGTCTACGAGCAGTACTTC. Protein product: CASSLELVYEQYF.

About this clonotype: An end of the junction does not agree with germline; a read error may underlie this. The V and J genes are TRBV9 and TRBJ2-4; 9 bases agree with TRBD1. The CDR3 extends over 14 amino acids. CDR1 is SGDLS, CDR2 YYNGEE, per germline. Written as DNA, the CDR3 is TGTGCCAGTAGCGTAGGGACAGGGAAAAACATTCAGTACTTC. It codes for CASSVGTGKNIQYF.

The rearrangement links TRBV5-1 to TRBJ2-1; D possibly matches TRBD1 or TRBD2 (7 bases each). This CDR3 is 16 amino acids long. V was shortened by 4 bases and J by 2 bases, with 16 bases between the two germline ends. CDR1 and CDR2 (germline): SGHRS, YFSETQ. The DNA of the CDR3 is TGCGCCAGCAGCGGGGGAGGGACAGTTACCTACAATGAGCAGTTCTTC. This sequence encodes CASSGGGTVTYNEQFF. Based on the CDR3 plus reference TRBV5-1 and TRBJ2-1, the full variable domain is KAGVTQTPRYLIKTRGQQVTLSCSPISGHRSVSWYQQTPGQGLQFLFEYFSETQRNKGNFPGRFSGRQFSNSRSEMNVSTLELGDSALYLCASSGGGTVTYNEQFFGPGTRLTVL.

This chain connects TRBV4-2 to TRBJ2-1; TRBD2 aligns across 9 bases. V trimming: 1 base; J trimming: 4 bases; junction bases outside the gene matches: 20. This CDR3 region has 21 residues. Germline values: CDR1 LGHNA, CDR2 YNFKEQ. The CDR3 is CASSQVPIGGRANWAYNEQFF. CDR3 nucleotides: TGTGCCAGCAGCCAAGTTCCGATAGGCGGGAGGGCCAATTGGGCATACAATGAGCAGTTCTTC.

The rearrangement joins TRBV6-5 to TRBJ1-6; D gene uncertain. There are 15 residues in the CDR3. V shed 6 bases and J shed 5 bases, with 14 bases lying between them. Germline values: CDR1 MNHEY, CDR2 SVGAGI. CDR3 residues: CASSGLRANNSPLHF. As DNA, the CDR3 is TGTGCCAGCAGCGGACTCCGGGCGAATAATTCACCCCTCCACTTT.

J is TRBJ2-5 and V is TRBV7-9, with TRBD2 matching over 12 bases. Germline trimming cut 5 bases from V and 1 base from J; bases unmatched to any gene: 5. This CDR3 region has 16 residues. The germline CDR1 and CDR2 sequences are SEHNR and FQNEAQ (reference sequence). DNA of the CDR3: TGTGCCAGCAGCCCGACTAGCGGGAGAATCCAAGAGACCCAGTACTTC. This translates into CASSPTSGRIQETQYF.

The DNA for the CDR3 is TGTGCCAGCAGTGGCTGGGGGACCGGGGAGCTGTTTTTT. It translates to CASSGWGTGELFF. The chain couples TRBV2 to TRBJ2-2; D is perhaps TRBD1 or TRBD2 (5 bases each). Germline assignment: CDR1 SNHLY and CDR2 FYNNEI. The CDR3 spans 13 residues. The V gene lost 4 bases and the J gene lost 5 bases, with 8 bases spanning the gap.

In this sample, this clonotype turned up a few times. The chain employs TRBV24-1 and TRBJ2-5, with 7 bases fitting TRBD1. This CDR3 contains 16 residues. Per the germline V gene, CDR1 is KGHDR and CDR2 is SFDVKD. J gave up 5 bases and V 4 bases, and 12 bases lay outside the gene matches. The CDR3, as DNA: TGTGCCACCAGTGAGCGGCCGGGACAGTCACGGGAGACCCAGTACTTC. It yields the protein CATSERPGQSRETQYF.

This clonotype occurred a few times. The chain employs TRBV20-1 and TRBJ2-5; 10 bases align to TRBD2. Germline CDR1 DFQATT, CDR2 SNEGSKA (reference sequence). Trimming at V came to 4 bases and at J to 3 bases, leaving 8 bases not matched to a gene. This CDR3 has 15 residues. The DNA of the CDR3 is TGCAGTGCTATAGAACTAGCGGGATCCAAAGAGACCCAGTACTTC. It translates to CSAIELAGSKETQYF.

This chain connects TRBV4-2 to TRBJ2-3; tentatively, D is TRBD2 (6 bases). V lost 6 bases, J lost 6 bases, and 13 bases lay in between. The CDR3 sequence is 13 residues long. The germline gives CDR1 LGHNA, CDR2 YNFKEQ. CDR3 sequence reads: CASRGEAGDTQYF. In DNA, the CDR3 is TGTGCCAGCAGGGGGGAGGCCGGGGATACGCAGTATTTT.

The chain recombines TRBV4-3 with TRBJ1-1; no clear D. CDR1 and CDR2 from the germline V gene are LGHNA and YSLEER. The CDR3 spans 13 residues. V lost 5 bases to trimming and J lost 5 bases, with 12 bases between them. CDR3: CASSSAGRTEAFF. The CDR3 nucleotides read TGCGCCAGCAGCTCAGCCGGACGGACTGAAGCTTTCTTT.

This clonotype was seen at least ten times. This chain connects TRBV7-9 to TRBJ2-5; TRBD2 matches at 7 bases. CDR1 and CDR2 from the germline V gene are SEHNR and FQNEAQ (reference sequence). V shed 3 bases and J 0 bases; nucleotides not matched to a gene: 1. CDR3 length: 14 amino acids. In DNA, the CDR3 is TGTGCCAGCAGCTTCGGGGGGAACCAAGAGACCCAGTACTTC. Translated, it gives CASSFGGNQETQYF.